The present T cell receptor beta chain was sequenced within a study of blood T cell repertoires in COVID-19. The V end lost 2 bases, the J end lost 6 bases, and 5 bases lay between the germline ends. The germline gives CDR1 SEHNR, CDR2 FQNEAQ (reference sequence). The CDR3 is 12 residues long. In the authors' methods: For nucleated cells, counts were estimated from reference gene primer amplification. Clones were sequenced by immunoSEQ multiplex PCR, and TCRdb holds only the in-frame ones, with some missing. From that table come the V and J calls and clone size; the DNA was used to work out D and trimming. The sample records approximately 58,000 clones, 80% to 95% being singletons.

Sample: peripheral blood. The J gene is TRBJ1-5, the V gene TRBV7-9; D not certain. The source of this sequence is an elderly woman with active COVID-19. The CDR3 sequence: CASSLSSQPQHF. CDR3 sequence (DNA): TGTGCCAGCAGCTTAAGCTCTCAGCCCCAGCATTTT.